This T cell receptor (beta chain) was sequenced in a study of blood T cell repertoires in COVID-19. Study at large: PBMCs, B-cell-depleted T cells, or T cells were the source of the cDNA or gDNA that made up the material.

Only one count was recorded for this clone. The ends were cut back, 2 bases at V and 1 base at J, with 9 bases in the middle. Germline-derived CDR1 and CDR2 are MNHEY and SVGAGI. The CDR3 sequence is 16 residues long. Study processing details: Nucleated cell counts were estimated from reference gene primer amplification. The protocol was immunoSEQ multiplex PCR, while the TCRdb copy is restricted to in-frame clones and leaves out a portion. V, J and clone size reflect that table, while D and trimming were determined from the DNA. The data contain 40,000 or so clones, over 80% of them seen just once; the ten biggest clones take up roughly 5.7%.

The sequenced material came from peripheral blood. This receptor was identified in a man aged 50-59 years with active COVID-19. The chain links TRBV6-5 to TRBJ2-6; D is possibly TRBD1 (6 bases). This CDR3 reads CASSYGTGSGANVLTF. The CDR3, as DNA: TGTGCCAGCAGTTACGGTACAGGGTCTGGGGCCAACGTCCTGACTTTC.